Presented here are 24 T cell receptor beta chains from one specimen sequenced in a study of identical twins. TCRdb re-analysed the 5' RACE reads in MiXCR, keeping a single row per CDR3 protein. The sample carries 1.5 million to 2 million distinct CDR3 sequences, under 35% recorded once. Sequencing was performed on cord blood. The receptor source for this set is a newborn girl in good health.

Ten or more counts support this clonotype. The genes are TRBV7-6 and TRBJ2-7, with 8 positions matching TRBD2. Trimming took 2 bases from V and 5 from J; bases not matched to a gene: 5. From germline, CDR1 is SGHVS and CDR2 FNYEAQ. This CDR3 contains 14 residues. The CDR3: CASSLRLAGNEQYF. The CDR3 coding sequence is TGTGCCAGCAGCTTAAGGTTAGCGGGGAACGAGCAGTACTTC.

This chain's CDR3 is CSARDRRRGYNEQFF. The DNA for the CDR3 is TGCAGTGCTAGAGATAGGAGGAGAGGTTACAATGAGCAGTTCTTC. The V gene is TRBV20-1, the J gene TRBJ2-1; the D gene is possibly TRBD2 (5 bases). V was cut by 0 bases and J by 4 bases, with 13 bases left in between. CDR3 length equals 15 residues. Germline assignment: CDR1 DFQATT and CDR2 SNEGSKA (reference sequence).

There are many counts of this clonotype. The rearrangement joins TRBV6-5 to TRBJ1-2, with D possibly matching TRBD1 (5 bases). CDR1 is MNHEY, CDR2 SVGAGI, per germline. Between the trimmed V and J ends, which lost 4 bases and 4 bases, there was a span of 10 bases. CDR3 length equals 13 residues. CDR3 region: CASSSGTFYGYTF. The CDR3 nucleotides read TGTGCCAGCAGTTCCGGGACCTTCTATGGCTACACCTTC.

This clonotype has a handful of counts. The gene calls are TRBV3-1 and TRBJ2-5; the D is unclear. The ends were cut back, 6 bases at V and 2 bases at J, with 13 bases in the middle. The CDR3 is 14 residues long. Germline CDR1 is LGHDT and CDR2 is YNNKEL (reference sequence). The CDR3 DNA reads as TGTGCCAGCAGTCTCAGGTTGGGGCAAGAGACCCAGTACTTC. Its protein product is CASSLRLGQETQYF.

This clonotype showed up just once. This sequence joins TRBV20-1 and TRBJ2-2; the D is unclear. V dropped 3 bases and J dropped 1 base, with 12 bases sitting between them. This CDR3 spans 15 amino acids. CDR1 and CDR2 (germline): DFQATT, SNEGSKA (reference sequence). In DNA form, the CDR3 reads TGCAGTGCTAGTTCGGTCAGGTTGAACACCGGGGAGCTGTTTTTT. It encodes CSASSVRLNTGELFF.

This clonotype was seen just once. The chain employs TRBV20-1 and TRBJ2-3; 9 nucleotides agree with TRBD1. The J call is in doubt because the DNA end fits TRBJ1-4 better. Germline assignment: CDR1 DFQATT and CDR2 SNEGSKA (reference sequence). The CDR3 covers 18 residues. The CDR3 nucleotides are TGCAGTGCCCCACCTCCACTCGGGACAGGGTCGAGGAGTGAAAAACTGTTTTTT. Protein product: CSAPPPLGTGSRSEKLFF.

The V and J genes are TRBV27 and TRBJ1-6; possible D gene TRBD1, 5 bases. In germline, CDR1 is MNHEY, CDR2 SMNVEV (reference sequence). The CDR3 covers 16 residues. V lost 1 base, J lost 6 bases, and 13 bases lay in between. The CDR3 DNA follows: TGTGCCAGCAGTTTATACTCCAGGGTTTTTAATTCACCCCTCCACTTT. It translates to CASSLYSRVFNSPLHF.

The V and J genes are TRBV20-1 and TRBJ1-1; no firm D call. In germline, CDR1 is DFQATT, CDR2 SNEGSKA (reference sequence). CDR3 length equals 12 residues. V gave up 3 bases and J gave up 1 base, with 6 bases separating them. This CDR3 reads CSARAANTEAFF. CDR3 sequence (DNA): TGCAGTGCTAGGGCAGCGAACACTGAAGCTTTCTTT.

About this clonotype itself: One junction end does not reproduce the germline sequence, and a read error may be involved. The V gene is TRBV4-2, the J gene TRBJ2-3, with TRBD2 matching over 13 bases. CDR3 length: 16 residues. The germline V gene encodes CDR1 LGHNA and CDR2 YNFKEQ. The CDR3 loop reads CASGQLAGGPGDTQYF. For the CDR3, the DNA is TGTGCCAGCGGCCAACTAGCGGGGGGGCCGGGTGATACGCAGTATTTT.

This clonotype came up a few times. This rearrangement joins TRBV11-2 to TRBJ1-2, with a tentative D call TRBD1 (6 bases). The CDR3 spans 13 residues. Trimming cost V 4 bases and J 5 bases, with 11 bases left between them. CDR1 and CDR2 (germline): SGHAT, FQNNGV. The CDR3 spells CASSWNRVYGYTF. In DNA, the CDR3 is TGTGCCAGCAGCTGGAACAGGGTTTATGGCTACACCTTC.

The genes are TRBV19 and TRBJ2-1, with 7 positions matching TRBD2. V was clipped by 7 bases and J by 6 bases; unmatched bases: 9. Germline lookup yields CDR1 LNHDA and CDR2 SQIVND (reference sequence). This CDR3 has 14 residues. This chain's CDR3 is CASTPGLPSNEQFF. The CDR3, as DNA: TGTGCCAGTACGCCGGGACTACCCTCCAATGAGCAGTTCTTC.

The chain is built from TRBV10-3 and TRBJ1-1, with 8 bases aligning to TRBD1. The CDR3 sequence is 17 residues long. V lost 4 bases to trimming and J lost 0 bases; unmatched junction nucleotides: 10. Germline V CDR1 and CDR2: ENHRY, SYGVKD. Written as DNA, the CDR3 is TGTGCCATCAGTGGGGGACAGGCGGGACGAATGAACACTGAAGCTTTCTTT. Protein: CAISGGQAGRMNTEAFF.

This clonotype came up a few times. This chain links TRBV18 with TRBJ2-3; D might be TRBD1 (5 bases). Germline loops: CDR1 KGHSH, CDR2 LQKENI. The CDR3 has 15 amino acids. V dropped 3 bases and J dropped 1 base, with 11 bases sitting between them. CDR3 amino acids: CASSPTEPRTDTQYF. In nucleotides, the CDR3 is TGTGCCAGCTCACCGACAGAGCCCCGCACAGATACGCAGTATTTT. Based on the CDR3 plus reference TRBV18 and TRBJ2-3, the full variable domain is NAGVMQNPRHLVRRRGQEARLRCSPMKGHSHVYWYRQLPEEGLKFMVYLQKENIIDESGMPKERFSAEFPKEGPSILRIQQVVRGDSAAYFCASSPTEPRTDTQYFGPGTRLTVL.

This clonotype turned up a few times. The gene calls are TRBV6-6 and TRBJ1-6; 9 nucleotides agree with TRBD1. In germline, CDR1 is MNHNY, CDR2 SVGAGI (reference sequence). The V and J ends lost 4 bases and 4 bases, in that order; junction bases with no gene match: 8. The CDR3 is 17 amino acids. CDR3 sequence: CASSFGTGSPYNSPLHF. As DNA, the CDR3 is TGTGCCAGCAGTTTTGGGACAGGGAGTCCATATAATTCACCCCTCCACTTT.

This clonotype has only a few counts. The chain is built from TRBV14 and TRBJ2-2, with 10 bases matching TRBD2. Germline V gene sequence: CDR1 SGHDN, CDR2 FVKESK. The CDR3 spans 18 residues. Unmatched junction bases numbered 9, after V lost 3 bases and J lost 2 bases. CDR3 nucleotide sequence: TGTGCCAGCAGCCATACACTAGCGGGAAGGCTAAACACCGGGGAGCTGTTTTTT. This gives the protein CASSHTLAGRLNTGELFF.

This clonotype was seen ten or more times. The chain is built from TRBV7-9 and TRBJ1-2, with a possible D match to TRBD1 (5 bases). Per the germline V gene, CDR1 is SEHNR and CDR2 is FQNEAQ (reference sequence). The length of the CDR3 is 15 residues. V was clipped by 3 bases and J by 4 bases, with 15 bases between them. The CDR3, as DNA: TGTGCCAGCAGCTTCCAAACAGGCTTTGGCTATGGCTACACCTTC. Amino acids: CASSFQTGFGYGYTF. The full variable domain, rest sourced from reference TRBV7-9 and TRBJ1-2, is DTGVSQNPRHKITKRGQNVTFRCDPISEHNRLYWYRQTLGQGPEFLTYFQNEAQLEKSRLLSDRFSAERPKGSFSTLEIQRTEQGDSAMYLCASSFQTGFGYGYTFGSGTRLTVV.

This clonotype was counted only a few times. The J gene is TRBJ1-2, the V gene TRBV6-6, with D possibly being TRBD1 (6 bases). Germline CDR1 and CDR2: MNHNY and SVGAGI (reference sequence). This CDR3 region has 15 residues. V gave up 8 bases and J gave up 0 bases, with 16 bases separating them. CDR3 region: CASGSDWTANYGYTF. Here the CDR3 DNA reads TGTGCCAGCGGGTCCGATTGGACAGCTAACTATGGCTACACCTTC.

The genes are TRBV20-1 and TRBJ2-3; D not resolved. The CDR3 runs to 18 residues. With 3 bases removed from V and 1 base from J, the gap between germline ends came to 23 bases. Looked up from germline, CDR1 is DFQATT and CDR2 is SNEGSKA (reference sequence). CDR3 coding DNA: TGCAGTGCTAGTTCTAATGGGGTTCTTCAGGATGGCACAGATACGCAGTATTTT. Its translation is CSASSNGVLQDGTDTQYF.

J is TRBJ2-3 and V is TRBV10-3; D not certain. This CDR3 region has 12 residues. The V and J ends lost 8 bases and 4 bases respectively, with 10 bases between them. CDR1 ENHRY and CDR2 SYGVKD come from the germline V gene. CDR3 in DNA: TGTGCCATCGGGATCTTCCCAGATACGCAGTATTTT. This sequence encodes CAIGIFPDTQYF.

V usage is TRBV6-2 or TRBV6-3 and J usage is TRBJ2-5, with TRBD2 identical over 7 bases. This CDR3 has 16 residues. V dropped 2 bases and J dropped 2; count of bases not matched to a gene: 8. Germline values: CDR1 MNHEY, CDR2 SVGEGT. The CDR3 here is CASSYGTLAAQETQYF. The DNA of the CDR3 is TGTGCCAGCAGTTACGGGACTCTAGCGGCACAAGAGACCCAGTACTTC.

This sequence joins TRBV7-2 and TRBJ2-3; D is possibly TRBD2 (6 bases). The CDR3 contains 16 residues. Trimming took 1 base from V and 6 from J, leaving 17 bases between them. The germline V gene encodes CDR1 SGHTA and CDR2 FQGNSA. The CDR3 spells CASSLGGLSGVDTQYF. The CDR3 DNA reads TGTGCCAGCAGCTTAGGAGGACTATCGGGAGTCGATACGCAGTATTTT.

This clonotype was observed a few times. This sequence joins TRBV20-1 and TRBJ1-1; D not resolved. Trimming removed 5 bases at V and 1 base at J, with 8 bases between. This CDR3 has 12 amino acids. CDR1 is DFQATT and CDR2 is SNEGSKA in the germline V gene (reference sequence). As DNA, the CDR3 is TGCAGTGCTTTTGGCGGGAACACTGAAGCTTTCTTT. Its protein product is CSAFGGNTEAFF.

The rearrangement joins TRBV6-2 or TRBV6-3 to TRBJ1-1, with D hard to call. CDR3 size: 14 residues. Germline values: CDR1 MNHEY, CDR2 SVGEGT. The V end was cut by 2 bases, the J end by 2 bases, with 9 bases between. CDR3 protein: CASSYEIQNTEAFF. CDR3 sequence (DNA): TGTGCCAGCAGTTACGAGATACAAAACACTGAAGCTTTCTTT.

V is TRBV20-1 and J is TRBJ2-5, with 9 positions matching TRBD2. V shed 8 bases and J 11 bases; nucleotides not matched to a gene: 15. CDR3 length: 13 residues. Germline CDR1 DFQATT, CDR2 SNEGSKA (reference sequence). The CDR3 DNA follows: TGCAGTCCACCGGGACTAGCACAATTGGGGCAGTACTTC. Protein: CSPPGLAQLGQYF.